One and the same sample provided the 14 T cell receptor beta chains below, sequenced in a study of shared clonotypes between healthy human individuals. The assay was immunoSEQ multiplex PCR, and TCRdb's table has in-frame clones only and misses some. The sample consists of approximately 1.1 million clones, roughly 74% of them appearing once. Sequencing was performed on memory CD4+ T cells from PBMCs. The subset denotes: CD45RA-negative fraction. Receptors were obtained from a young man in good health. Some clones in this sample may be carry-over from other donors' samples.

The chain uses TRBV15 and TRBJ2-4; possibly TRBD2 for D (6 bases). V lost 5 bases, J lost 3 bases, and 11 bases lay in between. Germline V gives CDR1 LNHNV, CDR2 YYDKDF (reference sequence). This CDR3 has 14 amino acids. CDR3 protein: CATSGGGNKNIQYF. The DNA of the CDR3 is TGTGCCACCAGCGGCGGAGGGAACAAAAACATTCAGTACTTC.

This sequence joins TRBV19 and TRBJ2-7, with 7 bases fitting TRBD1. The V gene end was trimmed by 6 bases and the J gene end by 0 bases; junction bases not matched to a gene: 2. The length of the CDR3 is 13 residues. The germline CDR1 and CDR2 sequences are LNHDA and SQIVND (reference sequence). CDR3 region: CASSRQGSYEQYF. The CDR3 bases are TGTGCCAGTAGCCGACAGGGCTCCTACGAGCAGTACTTC. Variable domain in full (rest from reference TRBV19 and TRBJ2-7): DGGITQSPKYLFRKEGQNVTLSCEQNLNHDAMYWYRQDPGQGLRLIYYSQIVNDFQKGDIAEGYSVSREKKESFPLTVTSAQKNPTAFYLCASSRQGSYEQYFGPGTRLTVT.

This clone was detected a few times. CDR3 DNA: TGCGCCAGCAGCCAAGACCTCTCTGGGGCCAACGTCCTGACTTTC. Translation gives CASSQDLSGANVLTF. The chain joins TRBV4-1 to TRBJ2-6; D remains ambiguous. The CDR3 totals 15 residues. CDR1 is MGHRA and CDR2 is YSYEKL in the germline V gene. V was clipped by 0 bases and J by 0 bases, with 3 bases between them.

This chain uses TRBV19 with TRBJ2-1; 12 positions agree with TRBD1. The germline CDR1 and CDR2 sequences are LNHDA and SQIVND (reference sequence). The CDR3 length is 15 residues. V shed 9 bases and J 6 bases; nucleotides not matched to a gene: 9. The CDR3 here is CASLSRDRGRNEQFF. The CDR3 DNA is TGTGCCAGCTTATCCCGGGACAGGGGGCGCAATGAGCAGTTCTTC.

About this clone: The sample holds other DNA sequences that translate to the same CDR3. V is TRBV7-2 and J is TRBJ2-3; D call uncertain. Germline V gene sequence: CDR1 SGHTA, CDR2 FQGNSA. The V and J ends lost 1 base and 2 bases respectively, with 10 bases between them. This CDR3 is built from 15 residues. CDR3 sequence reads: CASSLVGGPTDTQYF. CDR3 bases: TGTGCCAGCAGCTTAGTAGGCGGCCCCACAGATACGCAGTATTTT.

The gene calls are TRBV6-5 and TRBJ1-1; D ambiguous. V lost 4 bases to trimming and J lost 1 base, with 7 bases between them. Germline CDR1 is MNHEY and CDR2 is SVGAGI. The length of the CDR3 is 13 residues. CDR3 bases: TGTGCCAGCAGTTTTTCACAGAACACTGAAGCTTTCTTT. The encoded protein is CASSFSQNTEAFF.

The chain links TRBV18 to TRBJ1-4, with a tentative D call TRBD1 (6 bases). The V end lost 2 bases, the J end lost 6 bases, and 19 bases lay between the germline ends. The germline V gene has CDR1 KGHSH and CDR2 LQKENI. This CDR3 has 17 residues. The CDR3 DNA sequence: TGTGCCAGCTCACCATTCGATACGGACAGTGGAGATGAAAAACTGTTTTTT. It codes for CASSPFDTDSGDEKLFF.

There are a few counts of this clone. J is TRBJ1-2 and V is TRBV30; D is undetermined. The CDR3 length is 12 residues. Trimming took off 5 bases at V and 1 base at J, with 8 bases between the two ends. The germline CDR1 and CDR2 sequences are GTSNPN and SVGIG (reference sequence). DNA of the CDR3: TGTGCCTGGGAGACTAATAACTATGGCTACACCTTC. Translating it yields CAWETNNYGYTF.

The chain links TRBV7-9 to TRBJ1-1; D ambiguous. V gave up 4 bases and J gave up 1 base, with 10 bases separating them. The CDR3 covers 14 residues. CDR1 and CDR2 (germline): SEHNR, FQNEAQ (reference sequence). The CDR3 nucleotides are TGTGCCAGCAGCTCAATGGACTCGAACACTGAAGCTTTCTTT. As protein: CASSSMDSNTEAFF.

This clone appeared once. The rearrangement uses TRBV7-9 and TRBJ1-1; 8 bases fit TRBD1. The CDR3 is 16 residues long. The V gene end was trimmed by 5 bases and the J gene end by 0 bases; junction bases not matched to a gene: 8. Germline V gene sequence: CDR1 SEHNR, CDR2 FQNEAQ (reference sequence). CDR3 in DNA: TGTGCCAGCAGCCCAACCGAGGGACAGGTGAACACTGAAGCTTTCTTT. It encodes CASSPTEGQVNTEAFF.

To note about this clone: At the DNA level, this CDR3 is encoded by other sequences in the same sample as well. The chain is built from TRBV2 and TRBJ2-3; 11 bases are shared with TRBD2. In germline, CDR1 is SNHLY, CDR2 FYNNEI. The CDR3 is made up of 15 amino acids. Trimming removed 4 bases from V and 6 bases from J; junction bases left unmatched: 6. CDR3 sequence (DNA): TGTGCCAGCAGTGGACTAGCGGGGCACACGGATACGCAGTATTTT. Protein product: CASSGLAGHTDTQYF.

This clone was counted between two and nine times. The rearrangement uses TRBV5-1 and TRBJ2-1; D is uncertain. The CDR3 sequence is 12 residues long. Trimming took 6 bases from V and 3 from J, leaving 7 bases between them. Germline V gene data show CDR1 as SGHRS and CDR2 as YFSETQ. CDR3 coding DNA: TGCGCCAGCACCTCGGGCTACAATGAGCAGTTCTTC. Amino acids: CASTSGYNEQFF.

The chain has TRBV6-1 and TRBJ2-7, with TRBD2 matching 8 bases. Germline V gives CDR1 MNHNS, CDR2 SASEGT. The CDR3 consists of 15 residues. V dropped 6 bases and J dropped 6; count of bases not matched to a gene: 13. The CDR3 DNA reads TGTGCCAGCAGCGCTAAATCAGCGGGAGCCCTCGAGCAGTACTTC. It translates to CASSAKSAGALEQYF.

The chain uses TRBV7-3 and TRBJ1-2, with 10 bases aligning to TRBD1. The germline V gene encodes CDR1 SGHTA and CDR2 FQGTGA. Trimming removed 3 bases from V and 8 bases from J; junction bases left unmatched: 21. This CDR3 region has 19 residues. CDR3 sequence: CASSFDDRDRGPPYRGYTF. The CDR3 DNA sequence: TGTGCCAGCAGCTTCGACGACCGGGACAGGGGCCCCCCCTATCGGGGCTACACCTTC. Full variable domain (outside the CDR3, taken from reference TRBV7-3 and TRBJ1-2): GAGVSQTPSNKVTEKGKYVELRCDPISGHTALYWYRQSLGQGPEFLIYFQGTGAADDSGLPNDRFFAVRPEGSVSTLKIQRTERGDSAVYLCASSFDDRDRGPPYRGYTFGSGTRLTVV.